This T cell receptor beta chain was sequenced during a study of human T cells and chemical hapten exposure. This clonotype was observed many times. MiXCR, run by TCRdb on the RACE reads, gives a single entry per CDR3 protein. The data contain roughly 60,000 distinct CDR3 sequences, around 7% of them seen just once; the ten biggest clones take up about 1.5%. CDR1 WSHSY and CDR2 SAAADI come from the germline V gene. V lost 2 bases, J lost 1 base, and 11 bases lay in between. This CDR3 is 15 amino acids long. Time point described: pre-sensitization, week 0. Treatment defined: therapeutic diphenylcyclopropenone sensitization with weekly scalp DPC.

The chain has TRBV10-2 and TRBJ1-1, with a tentative D call TRBD1 (5 bases). This sequence was found in a woman aged 30 to 39 with alopecia areata. Some clones in this sample may be carry-over from other donors' samples. Sample: whole blood, taken in connection with sensitization to the hapten diphenylcyclopropenone (DPC). CDR3 sequence (DNA): TGCGCCAGCAGTGAGGGGATACAGGAGAACACTGAAGCTTTCTTT. As protein: CASSEGIQENTEAFF.